Described below is a single T cell receptor (beta chain) sequence and its context. As yet, its antigen is unknown. The data derive from a study of identical twins. Regarding the study as a whole: For zero-insertion analyses, partial confounding could come from invariant MAIT and iNKT cells. With monozygotic twins, out-of-frame TCR alpha sharing exceeded what models estimated.

MiXCR, applied by TCRdb to the 5' RACE reads, yields one record per CDR3 protein. The sample contains 500,000 or so distinct CDR3 sequences, 13% to 15% of which appear only once. The V and J ends lost 5 bases and 7 bases, in that order; junction bases with no gene match: 11. CDR3 size: 16 residues. Germline CDR1 LNHNV, CDR2 YYDKDF (reference sequence). These data were also filed under a second study, of yellow fever vaccine responses in identical twins. That publication notes: Twins' vaccine T cell responses reportedly seemed partly convergent and partly personalized.

The sequencing input was CD4+ T cells sorted from blood. The chain couples TRBV15 to TRBJ2-1; TRBD2 aligns across 10 bases. The sequence derives from a woman younger than 30 in good health. The CDR3 sequence: CATSATASGGRNEQFF. The CDR3 DNA reads as TGTGCCACCAGCGCCACTGCTAGCGGGGGCCGGAATGAGCAGTTCTTC.